These 5 T cell receptor beta chains originate from one sample sequenced in a study of blood T cell repertoires in COVID-19. Only in-frame clones appear in the TCRdb table, and some are missing; sequencing was by immunoSEQ multiplex PCR. Counted here are 160,000 or so clones, 79% occurring once; the ten biggest clones make up around 8%. The sequenced material came from peripheral blood. These receptor sequences come from a woman aged 55-69 years with COVID-19, enrolled during active disease.

Regarding this clone: Different DNA sequences within this sample yield the same CDR3. This chain joins TRBV20-1 and TRBJ1-2; TRBD1 aligns across 7 bases. Unmatched junction bases numbered 5, after V lost 5 bases and J lost 8 bases. The V gene's germline CDR1 is DFQATT and CDR2 SNEGSKA (reference sequence). CDR3 length equals 11 residues. The CDR3 sequence: CSASTGYGYTF. The CDR3 region has the DNA TGCAGTGCTTCGACAGGGTACGGCTACACCTTC.

The genes are TRBV2 and TRBJ1-2; D is perhaps TRBD1 (5 bases). This CDR3 is 12 amino acids long. Germline assignment: CDR1 SNHLY and CDR2 FYNNEI. V lost 5 bases and J lost 7, with 11 bases in between. CDR3 residues: CASSPGWGGYTF. As DNA, the CDR3 is TGTGCCAGCAGTCCAGGGTGGGGTGGCTACACCTTC. Full variable domain (rest looked up from reference TRBV2 and TRBJ1-2): EPEVTQTPSHQVTQMGQEVILRCVPISNHLYFYWYRQILGQKVEFLVSFYNNEISEKSEIFDDQFSVERPDGSNFTLKIRSTKLEDSAMYFCASSPGWGGYTFGSGTRLTVV.

The chain uses TRBV5-1 and TRBJ2-5; tentatively, D is TRBD2 (5 bases). The CDR3 is made up of 14 amino acids. V was pared by 4 bases and J by 4 bases, with 14 bases between. From germline, CDR1 is SGHRS and CDR2 YFSETQ. The CDR3 sequence is CASSASGIGETQYF. The CDR3 coding sequence is TGCGCCAGCAGCGCCTCCGGGATCGGAGAGACCCAGTACTTC.

The DNA for the CDR3 is TGTGCCAGCAGTTCGACGGAGGGCTATGGCTACACCTTC. It encodes CASSSTEGYGYTF. The chain recombines TRBV6-2 or TRBV6-3 with TRBJ1-2, with unresolved D. The V end lost 4 bases, the J end lost 4 bases, and 10 bases lay between the germline ends. Germline CDR1 is MNHEY and CDR2 is SVGEGT. This CDR3 is built from 13 residues.

The sample holds a few counts of this clone. This chain uses TRBV9 with TRBJ2-1, with unresolved D. This CDR3 contains 13 residues. Per germline, CDR1 SGDLS and CDR2 YYNGEE. V dropped 5 bases and J dropped 6 bases, with 12 bases sitting between them. CDR3: CASRDQVSNEQFF. CDR3 nucleotide sequence: TGTGCCAGCAGAGATCAGGTATCCAATGAGCAGTTCTTC.